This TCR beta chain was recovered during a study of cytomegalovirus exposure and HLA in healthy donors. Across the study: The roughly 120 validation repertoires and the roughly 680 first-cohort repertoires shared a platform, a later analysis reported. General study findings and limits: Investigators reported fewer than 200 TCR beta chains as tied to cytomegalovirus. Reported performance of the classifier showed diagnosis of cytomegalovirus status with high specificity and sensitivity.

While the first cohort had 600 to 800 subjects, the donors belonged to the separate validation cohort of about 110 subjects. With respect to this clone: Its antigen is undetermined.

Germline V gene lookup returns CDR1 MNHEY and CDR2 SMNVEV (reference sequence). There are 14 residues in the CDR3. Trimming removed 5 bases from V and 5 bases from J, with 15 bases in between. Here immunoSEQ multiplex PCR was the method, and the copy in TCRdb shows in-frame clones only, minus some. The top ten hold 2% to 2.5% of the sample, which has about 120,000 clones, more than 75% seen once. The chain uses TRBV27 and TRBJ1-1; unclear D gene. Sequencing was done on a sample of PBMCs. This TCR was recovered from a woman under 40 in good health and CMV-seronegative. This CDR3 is CASSPLNGGTEAFF. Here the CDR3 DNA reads TGTGCCAGCAGTCCCTTAAACGGAGGGACTGAAGCTTTCTTT.